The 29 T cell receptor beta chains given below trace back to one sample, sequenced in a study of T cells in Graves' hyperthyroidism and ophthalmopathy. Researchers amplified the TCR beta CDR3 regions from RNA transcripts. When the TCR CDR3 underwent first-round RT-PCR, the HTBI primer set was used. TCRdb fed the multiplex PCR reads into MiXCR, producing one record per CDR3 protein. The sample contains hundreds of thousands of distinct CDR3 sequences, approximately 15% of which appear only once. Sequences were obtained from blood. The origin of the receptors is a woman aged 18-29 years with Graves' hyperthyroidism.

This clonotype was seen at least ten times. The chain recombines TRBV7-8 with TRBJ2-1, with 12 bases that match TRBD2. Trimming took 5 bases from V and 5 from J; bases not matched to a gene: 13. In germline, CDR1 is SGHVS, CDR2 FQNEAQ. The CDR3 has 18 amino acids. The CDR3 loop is CASSKRLAGASTNNEQFF. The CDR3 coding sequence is TGTGCCAGCAGCAAACGACTAGCGGGAGCGTCAACCAACAATGAGCAGTTCTTC.

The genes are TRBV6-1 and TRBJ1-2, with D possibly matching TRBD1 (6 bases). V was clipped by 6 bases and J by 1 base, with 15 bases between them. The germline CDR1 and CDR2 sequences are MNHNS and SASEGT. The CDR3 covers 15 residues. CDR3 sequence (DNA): TGTGCCAGCAGAGGAGGACAGCTTGGTAACTATGGCTACACCTTC. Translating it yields CASRGGQLGNYGYTF.

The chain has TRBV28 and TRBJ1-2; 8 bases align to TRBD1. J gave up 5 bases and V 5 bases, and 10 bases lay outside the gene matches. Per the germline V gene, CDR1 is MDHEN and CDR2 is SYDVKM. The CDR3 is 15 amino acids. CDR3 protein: CASSPSGQGWYGYTF. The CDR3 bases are TGTGCCAGCAGTCCTAGCGGACAGGGCTGGTATGGCTACACCTTC.

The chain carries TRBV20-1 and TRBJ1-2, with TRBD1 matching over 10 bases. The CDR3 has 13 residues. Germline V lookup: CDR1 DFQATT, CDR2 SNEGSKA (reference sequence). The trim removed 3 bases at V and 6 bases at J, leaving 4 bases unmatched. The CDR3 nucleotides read TGCAGTGCTAGGACAGGGGGCGCAGATGGCTACACCTTC. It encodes CSARTGGADGYTF.

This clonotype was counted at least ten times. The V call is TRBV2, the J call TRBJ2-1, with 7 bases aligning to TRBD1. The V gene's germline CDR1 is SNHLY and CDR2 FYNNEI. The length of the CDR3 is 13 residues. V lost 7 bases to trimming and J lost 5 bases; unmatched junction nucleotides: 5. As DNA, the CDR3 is TGTGCCAGCACACAGGGGCGAAACAATGAGCAGTTCTTC. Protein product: CASTQGRNNEQFF. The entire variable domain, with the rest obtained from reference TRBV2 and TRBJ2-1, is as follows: EPEVTQTPSHQVTQMGQEVILRCVPISNHLYFYWYRQILGQKVEFLVSFYNNEISEKSEIFDDQFSVERPDGSNFTLKIRSTKLEDSAMYFCASTQGRNNEQFFGPGTRLTVL.

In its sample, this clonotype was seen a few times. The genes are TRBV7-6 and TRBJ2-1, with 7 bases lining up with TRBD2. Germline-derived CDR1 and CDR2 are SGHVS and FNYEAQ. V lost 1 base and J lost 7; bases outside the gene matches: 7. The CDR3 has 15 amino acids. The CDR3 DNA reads TGTGCCAGCAGCTTAGACCCCGGGGAGGGTAATGAGCAGTTCTTC. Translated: CASSLDPGEGNEQFF.

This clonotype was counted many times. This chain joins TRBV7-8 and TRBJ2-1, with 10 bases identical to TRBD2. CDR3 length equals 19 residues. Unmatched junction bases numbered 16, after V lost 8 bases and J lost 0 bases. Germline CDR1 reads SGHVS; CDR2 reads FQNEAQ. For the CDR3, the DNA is TGTGCCAGCCAATCCTTGGGACTAGCGCCCAGGAGCTCCTACAATGAGCAGTTCTTC. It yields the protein CASQSLGLAPRSSYNEQFF.

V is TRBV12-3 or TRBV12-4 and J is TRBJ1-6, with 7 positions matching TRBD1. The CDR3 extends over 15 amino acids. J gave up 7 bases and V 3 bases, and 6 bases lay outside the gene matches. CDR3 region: CASSFLQGKNSPLHF. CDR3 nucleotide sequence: TGTGCCAGCAGTTTTTTACAGGGGAAGAATTCACCCCTCCACTTT.

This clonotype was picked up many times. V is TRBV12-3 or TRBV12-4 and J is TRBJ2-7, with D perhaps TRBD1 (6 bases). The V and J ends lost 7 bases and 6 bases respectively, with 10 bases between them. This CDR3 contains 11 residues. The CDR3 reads CASTRGSEQYF. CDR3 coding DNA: TGTGCCAGCACAAGGGGGTCCGAGCAGTACTTC.

Here the CDR3 reads CAWSEVTGISYEQYF. Here the CDR3 DNA reads TGTGCCTGGAGTGAGGTGACAGGGATCTCCTACGAGCAGTACTTC. This chain links TRBV30 with TRBJ2-7, with 7 bases lining up with TRBD1. The V gene end was trimmed by 1 base and the J gene end by 0 bases; junction bases not matched to a gene: 6. Germline V gene lookup returns CDR1 GTSNPN and CDR2 SVGIG (reference sequence). The CDR3 has 15 residues. Filled out from reference TRBV30 and TRBJ2-7, the complete variable domain reads SQTIHQWPATLVQPVGSPLSLECTVEGTSNPNLYWYRQAAGRGLQLLFYSVGIGQISSEVPQNLSASRPQDRQFILSSKKLLLSDSGFYLCAWSEVTGISYEQYFGPGTRLTVT.

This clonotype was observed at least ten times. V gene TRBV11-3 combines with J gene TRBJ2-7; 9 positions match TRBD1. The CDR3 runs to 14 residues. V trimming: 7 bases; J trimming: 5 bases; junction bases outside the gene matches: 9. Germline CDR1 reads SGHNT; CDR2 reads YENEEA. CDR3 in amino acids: CASTAGQGIDEQYF. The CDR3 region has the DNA TGTGCCAGCACCGCCGGACAGGGGATCGACGAGCAGTACTTC.

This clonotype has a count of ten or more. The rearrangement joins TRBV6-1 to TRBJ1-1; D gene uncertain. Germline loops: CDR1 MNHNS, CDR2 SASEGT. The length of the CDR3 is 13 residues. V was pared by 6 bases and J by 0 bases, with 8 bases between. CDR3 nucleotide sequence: TGTGCCAGCAGGACGGAGGTGAACACTGAAGCTTTCTTT. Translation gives CASRTEVNTEAFF.

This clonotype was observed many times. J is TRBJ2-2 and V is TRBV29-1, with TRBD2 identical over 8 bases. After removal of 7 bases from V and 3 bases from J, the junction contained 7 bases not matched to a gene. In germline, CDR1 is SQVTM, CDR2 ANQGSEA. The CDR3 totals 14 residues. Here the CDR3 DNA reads TGCAGCGCCCGCGGGGGGCGGGACACCGGGGAGCTGTTTTTT. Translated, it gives CSARGGRDTGELFF.

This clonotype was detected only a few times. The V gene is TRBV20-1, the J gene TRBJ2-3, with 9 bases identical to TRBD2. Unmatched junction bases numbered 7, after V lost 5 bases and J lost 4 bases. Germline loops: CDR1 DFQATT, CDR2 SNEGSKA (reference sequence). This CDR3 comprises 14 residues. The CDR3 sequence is CSAAGGRGSDTQYF. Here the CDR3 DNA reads TGCAGTGCTGCGGGGGGGCGGGGTTCAGATACGCAGTATTTT.

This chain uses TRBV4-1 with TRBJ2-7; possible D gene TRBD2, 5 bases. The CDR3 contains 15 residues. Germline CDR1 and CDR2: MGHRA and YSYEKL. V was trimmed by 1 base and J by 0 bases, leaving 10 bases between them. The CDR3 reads CASSQGPGNSYEQYF. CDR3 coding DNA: TGCGCCAGCAGCCAAGGCCCCGGGAACTCCTACGAGCAGTACTTC.

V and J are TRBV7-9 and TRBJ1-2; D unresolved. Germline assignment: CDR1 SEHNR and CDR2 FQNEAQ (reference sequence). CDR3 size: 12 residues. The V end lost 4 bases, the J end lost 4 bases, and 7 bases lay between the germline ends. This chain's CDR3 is CASSSRPYGYTF. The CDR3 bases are TGTGCCAGCAGCTCCCGCCCCTATGGCTACACCTTC. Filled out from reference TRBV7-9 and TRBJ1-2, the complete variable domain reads DTGVSQNPRHKITKRGQNVTFRCDPISEHNRLYWYRQTLGQGPEFLTYFQNEAQLEKSRLLSDRFSAERPKGSFSTLEIQRTEQGDSAMYLCASSSRPYGYTFGSGTRLTVV.

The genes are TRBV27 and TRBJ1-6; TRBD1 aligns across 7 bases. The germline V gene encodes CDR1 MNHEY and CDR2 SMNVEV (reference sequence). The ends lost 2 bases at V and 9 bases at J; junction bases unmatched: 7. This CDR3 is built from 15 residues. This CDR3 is CASSLLGTEGSPLHF. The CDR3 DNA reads TGTGCCAGCAGTTTACTAGGGACAGAGGGTTCACCCCTCCACTTT.

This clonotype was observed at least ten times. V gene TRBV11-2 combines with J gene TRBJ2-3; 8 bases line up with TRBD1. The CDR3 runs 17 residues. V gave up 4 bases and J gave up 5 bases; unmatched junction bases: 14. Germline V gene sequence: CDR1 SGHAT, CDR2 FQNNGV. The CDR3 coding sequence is TGTGCCAGCAGCTCCAACCGGGGCAGGGGGCAAAGAGATACGCAGTATTTT. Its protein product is CASSSNRGRGQRDTQYF.

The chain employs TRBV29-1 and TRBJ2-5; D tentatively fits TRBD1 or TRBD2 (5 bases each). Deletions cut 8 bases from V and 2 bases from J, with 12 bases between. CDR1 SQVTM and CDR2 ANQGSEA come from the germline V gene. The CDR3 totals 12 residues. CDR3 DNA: TGCAGCCTTGGGGGAGTTCAAGAGACCCAGTACTTC. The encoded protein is CSLGGVQETQYF. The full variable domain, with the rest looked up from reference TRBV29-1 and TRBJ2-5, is SAVISQKPSRDICQRGTSLTIQCQVDSQVTMMFWYRQQPGQSLTLIATANQGSEATYESGFVIDKFPISRPNLTFSTLTVSNMSPEDSSIYLCSLGGVQETQYFGPGTRLLVL.

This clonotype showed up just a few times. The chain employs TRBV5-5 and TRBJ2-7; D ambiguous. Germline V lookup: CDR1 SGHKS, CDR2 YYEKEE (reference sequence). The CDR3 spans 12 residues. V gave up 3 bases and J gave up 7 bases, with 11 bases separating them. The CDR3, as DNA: TGTGCCAGCAGCTCCCCCCTGCGGGAGCAGTACTTC. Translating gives CASSSPLREQYF.

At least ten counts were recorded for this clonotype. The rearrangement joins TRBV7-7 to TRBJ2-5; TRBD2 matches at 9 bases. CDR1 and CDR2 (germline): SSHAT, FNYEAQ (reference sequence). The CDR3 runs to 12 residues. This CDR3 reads CASGTSKETQYF. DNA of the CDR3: TGTGCTAGCGGGACTAGCAAAGAGACCCAGTACTTC. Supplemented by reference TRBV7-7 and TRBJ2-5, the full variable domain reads GAGVSQSPRYKVTKRGQDVTLRCDPISSHATLYWYQQALGQGPEFLTYFNYEAQPDKSGLPSDRFSAERPEGSISTLTIQRTEQRDSAMYRCASGTSKETQYFGPGTRLLVL.

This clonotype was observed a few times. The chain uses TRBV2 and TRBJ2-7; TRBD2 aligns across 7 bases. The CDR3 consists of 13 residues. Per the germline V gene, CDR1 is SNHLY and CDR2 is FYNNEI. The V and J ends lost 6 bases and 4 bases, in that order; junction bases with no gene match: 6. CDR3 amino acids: CASSHNSGYEQYF. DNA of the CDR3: TGTGCCAGCAGCCACAATAGCGGGTACGAGCAGTACTTC. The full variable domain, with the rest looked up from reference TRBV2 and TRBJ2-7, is EPEVTQTPSHQVTQMGQEVILRCVPISNHLYFYWYRQILGQKVEFLVSFYNNEISEKSEIFDDQFSVERPDGSNFTLKIRSTKLEDSAMYFCASSHNSGYEQYFGPGTRLTVT.

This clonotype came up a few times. This CDR3 reads CASGLVLGPLGATNYEQYF. As DNA, the CDR3 is TGTGCTAGTGGTTTGGTGTTGGGGCCTTTGGGGGCCACCAACTACGAGCAGTACTTC. The chain recombines TRBV12-5 with TRBJ2-7; maybe TRBD1 (6 bases). The CDR3 spans 19 residues. Trimming shortened V by 0 bases and J by 3 bases, and 24 bases separated the two germline ends. Germline CDR1 is LGHNT and CDR2 is FRNRAP.

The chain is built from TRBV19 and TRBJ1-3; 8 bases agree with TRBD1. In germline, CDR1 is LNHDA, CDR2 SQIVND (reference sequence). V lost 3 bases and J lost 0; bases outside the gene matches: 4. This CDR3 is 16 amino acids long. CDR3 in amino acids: CASSIQGALSGNTIYF. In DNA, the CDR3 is TGTGCCAGTAGTATCCAGGGGGCTCTCTCTGGAAACACCATATATTTT.

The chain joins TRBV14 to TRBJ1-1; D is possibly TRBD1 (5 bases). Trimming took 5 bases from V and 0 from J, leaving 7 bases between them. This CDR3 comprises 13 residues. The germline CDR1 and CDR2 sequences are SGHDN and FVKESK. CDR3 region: CASSGHMNTEAFF. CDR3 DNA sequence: TGTGCCAGCAGCGGACATATGAACACTGAAGCTTTCTTT. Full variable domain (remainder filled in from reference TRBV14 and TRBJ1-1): EAGVTQFPSHSVIEKGQTVTLRCDPISGHDNLYWYRRVMGKEIKFLLHFVKESKQDESGMPNNRFLAERTGGTYSTLKVQPAELEDSGVYFCASSGHMNTEAFFGQGTRLTVV.

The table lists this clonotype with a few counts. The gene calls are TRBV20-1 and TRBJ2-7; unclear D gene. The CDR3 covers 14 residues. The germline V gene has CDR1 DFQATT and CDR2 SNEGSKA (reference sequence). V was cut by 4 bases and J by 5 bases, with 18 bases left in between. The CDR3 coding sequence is TGCAGTGCTACAAAGGCAGCCTCGTACCACGAGCAGTACTTC. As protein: CSATKAASYHEQYF.

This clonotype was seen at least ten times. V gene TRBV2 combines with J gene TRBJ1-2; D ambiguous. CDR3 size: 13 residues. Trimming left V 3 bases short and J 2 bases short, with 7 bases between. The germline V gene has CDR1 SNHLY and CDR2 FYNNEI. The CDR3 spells CASSDPVNYGYTF. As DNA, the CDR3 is TGTGCCAGCAGTGACCCCGTAAACTATGGCTACACCTTC. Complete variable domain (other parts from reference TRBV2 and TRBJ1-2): EPEVTQTPSHQVTQMGQEVILRCVPISNHLYFYWYRQILGQKVEFLVSFYNNEISEKSEIFDDQFSVERPDGSNFTLKIRSTKLEDSAMYFCASSDPVNYGYTFGSGTRLTVV.

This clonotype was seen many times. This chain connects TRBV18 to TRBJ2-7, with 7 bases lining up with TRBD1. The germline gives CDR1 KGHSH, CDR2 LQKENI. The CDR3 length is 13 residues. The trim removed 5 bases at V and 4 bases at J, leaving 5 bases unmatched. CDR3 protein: CASSARQGYEQYF. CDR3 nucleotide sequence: TGTGCCAGCTCAGCCCGACAGGGATACGAGCAGTACTTC.

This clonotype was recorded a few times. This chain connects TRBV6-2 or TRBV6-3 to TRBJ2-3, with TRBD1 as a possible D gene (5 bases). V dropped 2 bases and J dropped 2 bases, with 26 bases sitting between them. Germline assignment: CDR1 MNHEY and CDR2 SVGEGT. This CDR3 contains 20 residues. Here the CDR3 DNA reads TGTGCCAGCAGTTACCATCTCCAGGGAAGAAGGCCTTTTACCACAGATACGCAGTATTTT. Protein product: CASSYHLQGRRPFTTDTQYF.